This T cell receptor (beta chain) was found in a study of brain metastases from non-small cell lung cancer (dated by TCRdb to between 2018 and 2020). About the investigation overall: The immune microenvironment of paired resected primary tumors and brain metastases from non-small-cell lung cancer patients was profiled. Broader findings and caveats from the paper: T-cell clones appeared expanded in approximately 68% of brain metastases relative to the matched primary tumors. T-cell infiltration was lower in brain metastases than in primary tumors (P < 0.001). Paired brain metastases and primary tumors largely shared TCR repertoires, although T-cell densities in the metastases were sparse.

On this clone: No antigen is known for it. Base qualities are not at hand, and no much larger clone is one base apart.

The CDR3, from cysteine to phenylalanine, totals 13 residues. The CDR3 DNA has 39 bases and is translated from base 1. At the junction V is shortened by 4 bases and J by 4 bases, with 10 bases in between. The cohort comprised around 40 patients with surgically resected non-small-cell lung cancer who had both primary tumor and brain metastasis specimens. The tumor specimens consisted of archival formalin-fixed, paraffin-embedded tissues. The library was produced with the immunoSEQ multiplex PCR assay. T-cell receptor beta chain repertoire sequencing was performed alongside a 770-gene immune expression panel. The table comes from immuneACCESS by way of TCRdb, which keeps in-frame sequences with V and J called. Part of the clones is missing from these tables; in studies checked, under half for an unresolved V gene and the rest for unknown reasons. This sample holds 5,000 or so clones; 85% were observed only once. The ten largest account for 5.9% of the sample.

The sequence was obtained from a donor over 35 with non-small cell lung cancer. The receptor chain draws on TRBV12-3 or TRBV12-4 and TRBJ1-1, with TRBD1 tentatively as D gene (6 bases match). Sequencing used primary lung tumor tissue. The meaning of the sample's cell subset or site label: primary lung tumor paired with brain metastasis. The CDR3 protein sequence reads: CASSSLQGTEAFF. The base sequence is TGTGCCAGCAGTTCACTACAGGGCACTGAAGCTTTCTTT.